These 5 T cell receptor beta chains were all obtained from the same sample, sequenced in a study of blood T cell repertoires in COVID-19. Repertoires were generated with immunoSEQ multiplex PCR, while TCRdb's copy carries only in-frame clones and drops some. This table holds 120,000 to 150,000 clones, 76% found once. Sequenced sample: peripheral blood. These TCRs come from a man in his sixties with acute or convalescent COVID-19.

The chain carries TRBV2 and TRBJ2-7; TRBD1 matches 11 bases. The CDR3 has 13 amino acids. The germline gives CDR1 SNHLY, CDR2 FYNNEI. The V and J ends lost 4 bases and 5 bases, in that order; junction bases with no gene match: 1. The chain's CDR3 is CASSGTGGDEQYF. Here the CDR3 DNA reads TGTGCCAGCAGTGGGACAGGGGGCGACGAGCAGTACTTC. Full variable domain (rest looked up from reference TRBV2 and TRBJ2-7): EPEVTQTPSHQVTQMGQEVILRCVPISNHLYFYWYRQILGQKVEFLVSFYNNEISEKSEIFDDQFSVERPDGSNFTLKIRSTKLEDSAMYFCASSGTGGDEQYFGPGTRLTVT.

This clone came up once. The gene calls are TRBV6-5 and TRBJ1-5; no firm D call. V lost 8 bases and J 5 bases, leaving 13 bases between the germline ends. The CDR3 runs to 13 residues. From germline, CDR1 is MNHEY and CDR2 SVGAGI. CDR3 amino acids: CASGTPPYQPQHF. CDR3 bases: TGTGCCAGCGGTACTCCCCCCTATCAGCCCCAGCATTTT.

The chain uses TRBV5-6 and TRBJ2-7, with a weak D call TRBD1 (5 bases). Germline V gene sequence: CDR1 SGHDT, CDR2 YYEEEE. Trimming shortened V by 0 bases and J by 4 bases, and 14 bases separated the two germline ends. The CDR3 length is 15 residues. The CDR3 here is CASSLDPDSLYEQYF. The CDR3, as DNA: TGTGCCAGCAGCTTGGATCCTGACAGCCTGTACGAGCAGTACTTC.

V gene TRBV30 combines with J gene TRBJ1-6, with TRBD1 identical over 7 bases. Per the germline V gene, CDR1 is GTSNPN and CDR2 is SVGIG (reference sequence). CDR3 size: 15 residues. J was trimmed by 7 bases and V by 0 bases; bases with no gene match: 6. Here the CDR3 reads CAWSVPGQANSPLHF. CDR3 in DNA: TGTGCCTGGAGTGTACCTGGACAGGCAAATTCACCCCTCCACTTT.

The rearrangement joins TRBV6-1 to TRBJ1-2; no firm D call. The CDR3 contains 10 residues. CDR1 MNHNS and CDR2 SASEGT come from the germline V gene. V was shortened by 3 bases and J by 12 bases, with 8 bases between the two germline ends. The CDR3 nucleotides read TGTGCCAGCAGTGACGGGAATGACACCTTC. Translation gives CASSDGNDTF.